These 15 T cell receptor beta chains came from one sample sequenced in a study of CD8+CD57+ T cells in acquired aplastic anemia. Selection for sequencing was limited to patients who had shown CD8+CD57+ cell expansion by flow cytometry. Profiles of TCR beta VDJ and CDR3 were generated from a genomic DNA template. A single record per CDR3 protein comes from TCRdb applying MiXCR to the reads. This sample has under 200,000 distinct CDR3 sequences, with 48% found just once. The sequencing input was sorted CD4+, CD8+, or CD8+CD57+ T cells (not recorded which) from PBMCs. These TCRs come from a human donor with aplastic anemia.

The V call is TRBV24-1, the J call TRBJ2-7; a possible D gene is TRBD2 (5 bases). V was trimmed by 11 bases and J by 9 bases, leaving 25 bases between them. The CDR3 is 14 amino acids. Germline assignment: CDR1 KGHDR and CDR2 SFDVKD. For the CDR3, the DNA is TGTGCCAGCAGCCGGGCTACCGGGGAGACTGGGCAGTACTTC. Its protein is CASSRATGETGQYF.

The V call is TRBV18, the J call TRBJ1-3; unclear D gene. The V and J ends lost 5 bases and 0 bases respectively, with 8 bases between them. This CDR3 contains 14 residues. CDR1 and CDR2 from the germline V gene are KGHSH and LQKENI. The CDR3 DNA reads as TGTGCCAGCTCAAGTTCTCGCTCTGGAAACACCATATATTTT. This translates into CASSSSRSGNTIYF.

V usage is TRBV19 and J usage is TRBJ2-5; the D call may be TRBD1 or TRBD2 (5 bases each). V lost 1 base to trimming and J lost 5 bases, with 11 bases between them. This CDR3 has 14 residues. The V gene's germline CDR1 is LNHDA and CDR2 SQIVND (reference sequence). The CDR3 DNA reads as TGTGCCAGTAGTATAGGCACGGGGCCGGAGACCCAGTACTTC. It encodes CASSIGTGPETQYF. Full variable domain (missing parts from reference TRBV19 and TRBJ2-5): DGGITQSPKYLFRKEGQNVTLSCEQNLNHDAMYWYRQDPGQGLRLIYYSQIVNDFQKGDIAEGYSVSREKKESFPLTVTSAQKNPTAFYLCASSIGTGPETQYFGPGTRLLVL.

The genes are TRBV7-3 and TRBJ2-1, with 9 bases that match TRBD1. This CDR3 comprises 12 residues. The junction had 3 bases not matched to a gene; V was cut back by 6 bases and J by 9 bases. Germline V CDR1 and CDR2: SGHTA, FQGTGA. DNA for the CDR3: TGTGCCAGCAGTTGGACAGGGGTTGAGCAGTTCTTC. Its protein is CASSWTGVEQFF.

The rearrangement joins TRBV25-1 to TRBJ2-1; D is perhaps TRBD2 (5 bases). Trimming took off 6 bases at V and 2 bases at J, with 17 bases between the two ends. The germline V gene has CDR1 MGHDK and CDR2 SYGVNS. CDR3 length equals 16 residues. For the CDR3, the DNA is TGTGCCAGCAGCCAAGATCGTGGGAGTACCTACAATGAGCAGTTCTTC. It codes for CASSQDRGSTYNEQFF.

The chain has TRBV11-2 and TRBJ2-1; D is undetermined. The ends were cut back, 5 bases at V and 0 bases at J, with 17 bases in the middle. Germline V CDR1 and CDR2: SGHAT, FQNNGV. The CDR3 consists of 17 residues. Here the CDR3 DNA reads TGTGCCAGCAGCGGCCAGGCTACGGTGAGCTCCTACAATGAGCAGTTCTTC. Residues: CASSGQATVSSYNEQFF.

CDR3 in DNA: TGTGCCACCAGTGACCCGGGGACAGGGTACAATGAGCAGTTCTTC. This translates into CATSDPGTGYNEQFF. V usage is TRBV24-1 and J usage is TRBJ2-1; 9 nucleotides align to TRBD1. With 4 bases clipped from V and 4 bases from J, the junction kept 4 bases outside the gene matches. CDR3 size: 15 residues. In germline, CDR1 is KGHDR, CDR2 SFDVKD.

The chain has TRBV15 and TRBJ1-2; maybe TRBD1 (5 bases). The CDR3 is 15 amino acids. The germline V gene encodes CDR1 LNHNV and CDR2 YYDKDF (reference sequence). The V end was cut by 1 base, the J end by 8 bases, with 17 bases between. The CDR3 DNA follows: TGTGCCACCAGCAGAGGGTTCAGGGACTGGCACGGCTACACCTTC. Translated, it gives CATSRGFRDWHGYTF.

The sample holds many counts of this clonotype. This chain uses TRBV6-1 with TRBJ1-4; 7 bases align to TRBD1. This CDR3 region has 14 residues. V lost 4 bases to trimming and J lost 6 bases; unmatched junction nucleotides: 5. Germline lookup yields CDR1 MNHNS and CDR2 SASEGT. In nucleotides, the CDR3 is TGTGCCAGCAGTGGGACAGGAGGCGATGAAAAACTGTTTTTT. As protein: CASSGTGGDEKLFF.

The chain employs TRBV11-1 and TRBJ2-4; 8 bases are shared with TRBD1. Germline CDR1 reads SGHAT; CDR2 reads FQDESV (reference sequence). J was trimmed by 2 bases and V by 5 bases; bases with no gene match: 8. The CDR3 is made up of 16 amino acids. The CDR3 bases are TGTGCCAGCAGCCTCAGGACAGGGTTAACCAAAAACATTCAGTACTTC. Its translation is CASSLRTGLTKNIQYF.

This clonotype was counted ten times or more. The genes are TRBV7-6 and TRBJ2-1; tentative D call: TRBD1 (6 bases). The CDR3 covers 14 residues. Trimming removed 5 bases at V and 12 bases at J, with 20 bases between. Germline V gene lookup returns CDR1 SGHVS and CDR2 FNYEAQ. CDR3 in DNA: TGTGCCAGCAGCCGAGGAAAAAAGGAAGGGGGGCAGTTCTTC. Translated, it gives CASSRGKKEGGQFF.

The CDR3 DNA sequence: TGTGCCAGCAGTTTGCTGACAGGGGACTATGGCTACACCTTC. It translates to CASSLLTGDYGYTF. The V call is TRBV28, the J call TRBJ1-2; 8 nucleotides line up with TRBD1. The trim removed 3 bases at V and 3 bases at J, leaving 3 bases unmatched. This CDR3 comprises 14 residues. Germline CDR1 MDHEN, CDR2 SYDVKM.

V usage is TRBV29-1 and J usage is TRBJ2-5; D ambiguous. With 8 bases removed from V and 2 bases from J, the gap between germline ends came to 12 bases. The germline CDR1 and CDR2 sequences are SQVTM and ANQGSEA. There are 12 residues in the CDR3. CDR3 sequence: CSSGATQETQYF. Here the CDR3 DNA reads TGCAGCTCTGGAGCAACACAAGAGACCCAGTACTTC.

The chain uses TRBV20-1 and TRBJ2-5; TRBD2 agrees at 8 bases. Germline CDR1 DFQATT, CDR2 SNEGSKA (reference sequence). The ends lost 6 bases at V and 4 bases at J; junction bases unmatched: 13. The CDR3 consists of 15 residues. CDR3 protein: CSARRGGGQRETQYF. The CDR3 DNA reads as TGCAGTGCCCGACGGGGGGGTGGCCAGAGAGAGACCCAGTACTTC.

This clonotype was counted at least ten times. The V gene is TRBV2, the J gene TRBJ2-3; D uncertain. This CDR3 region has 14 residues. The V and J ends lost 0 bases and 3 bases respectively, with 7 bases between them. CDR1 SNHLY and CDR2 FYNNEI come from the germline V gene. The CDR3 bases are TGTGCCAGCAGTGAAGCGCTTTTTACAGATACGCAGTATTTT. It encodes CASSEALFTDTQYF.